Following are 4 T cell receptor beta chains from one sample sequenced in a study of T cells in tumors after PD-1 blockade. Assay used: immunoSEQ multiplex PCR; TCRdb lists only in-frame clones, some missing. The table includes 34,000 or so clones, 73% detected once. The input for sequencing was PBMCs, taken after anti-PD-1 treatment. The receptors derive from a human donor with basal cell carcinoma.

In this sample, this clone turned up once. V is TRBV5-6 and J is TRBJ1-2; a possible D gene is TRBD1 (6 bases). CDR3 length equals 13 residues. Germline V lookup: CDR1 SGHDT, CDR2 YYEEEE. The V and J ends lost 4 bases and 4 bases respectively, with 11 bases between them. CDR3 amino acids: CASSPGGGYGYTF. In DNA, the CDR3 is TGTGCCAGCAGCCCCGGAGGGGGCTATGGCTACACCTTC.

This chain uses TRBV29-1 with TRBJ2-7, with a tentative D call TRBD1 (5 bases). Germline V CDR1 and CDR2: SQVTM, ANQGSEA. This CDR3 has 12 residues. Trimming took 6 bases from V and 0 from J, leaving 9 bases between them. The CDR3 DNA reads TGCAGCGTGCTGACAGCCTCCTACGAGCAGTACTTC. Translation: CSVLTASYEQYF.

The gene calls are TRBV29-1 and TRBJ2-7; 11 bases line up with TRBD2. CDR1 and CDR2 (germline): SQVTM, ANQGSEA. Trimming took 6 bases from V and 7 from J; bases not matched to a gene: 11. The CDR3 is 14 amino acids. The CDR3 sequence: CSVGSASGGKEQYF. The CDR3 DNA follows: TGCAGCGTGGGGAGTGCTAGCGGGGGGAAAGAGCAGTACTTC.

The gene calls are TRBV2 and TRBJ2-3; TRBD1 matches 9 bases. CDR1 SNHLY and CDR2 FYNNEI come from the germline V gene. V lost 1 base to trimming and J lost 6 bases; unmatched junction nucleotides: 2. There are 14 residues in the CDR3. CDR3 sequence reads: CASSEDRGLDTQYF. CDR3 DNA: TGTGCCAGCAGTGAAGACAGGGGGCTGGATACGCAGTATTTT.